Each of the 19 T cell receptor beta chains below was sequenced from the same sample in a study of blood T cell repertoires in COVID-19. Sequencing used immunoSEQ multiplex PCR; TCRdb keeps in-frame clones, though not all of them. The sample has approximately 220,000 clones, over 75% seen once. Sequenced sample: peripheral blood. The receptors derive from a man aged 45-65 years with acute or convalescent COVID-19.

The J gene is TRBJ1-1, the V gene TRBV6-5; D is undetermined. The CDR3 has 13 amino acids. V was pared by 5 bases and J by 1 base, with 8 bases between. Germline V CDR1 and CDR2: MNHEY, SVGAGI. CDR3 bases: TGTGCCAGCAGTCCGACTAAGAACACTGAAGCTTTCTTT. Its translation is CASSPTKNTEAFF.

The rearrangement joins TRBV24-1 to TRBJ1-1, with D unclear. Germline V lookup: CDR1 KGHDR, CDR2 SFDVKD. The CDR3 has 20 amino acids. Deletions cut 8 bases from V and 2 bases from J, with 32 bases between. The CDR3, as DNA: TGTGCCACCAAGTGGACTAAAGTAGGGAGCAGGAAGGAGATTAACACTGAAGCTTTCTTT. This translates into CATKWTKVGSRKEINTEAFF.

This chain links TRBV24-1 with TRBJ1-3; no firm D call. The CDR3 contains 14 residues. Trimming cost V 8 bases and J 0 bases, with 10 bases left between them. Germline-derived CDR1 and CDR2 are KGHDR and SFDVKD. The DNA for the CDR3 is TGTGCCACCACCCCGCTCTACTCTGGAAACACCATATATTTT. Translation: CATTPLYSGNTIYF.

V usage is TRBV5-1 and J usage is TRBJ1-1, with D perhaps matching TRBD1 (6 bases). V was cut by 3 bases and J by 5 bases, with 14 bases left in between. The CDR3 loop spans 14 amino acids. Germline values: CDR1 SGHRS, CDR2 YFSETQ. The CDR3 spells CASSWDWGRTEAFF. The CDR3, as DNA: TGCGCCAGCAGCTGGGATTGGGGGCGGACTGAAGCTTTCTTT. Complete variable domain (other parts from reference TRBV5-1 and TRBJ1-1): KAGVTQTPRYLIKTRGQQVTLSCSPISGHRSVSWYQQTPGQGLQFLFEYFSETQRNKGNFPGRFSGRQFSNSRSEMNVSTLELGDSALYLCASSWDWGRTEAFFGQGTRLTVV.

The chain carries TRBV7-2 and TRBJ1-5, with a tentative D call TRBD1 (6 bases). There are 12 residues in the CDR3. Trimming left V 8 bases short and J 7 bases short, with 12 bases between. Per germline, CDR1 SGHTA and CDR2 FQGNSA. The CDR3 sequence is CASGQMGQPQHF. As DNA, the CDR3 is TGTGCCAGCGGACAGATGGGCCAGCCCCAGCATTTT.

This rearrangement joins TRBV5-1 to TRBJ1-3, with D tentatively TRBD1 (6 bases). V gave up 4 bases and J gave up 2 bases, with 19 bases separating them. This CDR3 region has 17 residues. Germline CDR1 SGHRS, CDR2 YFSETQ. CDR3 amino acids: CASSLTSTGTPGNTIYF. Written as DNA, the CDR3 is TGCGCCAGCAGCCTAACTTCAACCGGGACACCTGGAAACACCATATATTTT.

The rearrangement uses TRBV5-8 and TRBJ1-1; a weak D match, TRBD1 (6 bases). Trimming took 2 bases from V and 4 from J, leaving 15 bases between them. The CDR3 runs to 15 residues. CDR1 and CDR2 from the germline V gene are SGHTS and YDEGEE. The CDR3 here is CASSFRDTKGTEAFF. CDR3 bases: TGTGCCAGCAGCTTCAGGGACACAAAAGGCACTGAAGCTTTCTTT.

CDR3 amino acids: CASSRLDSYQPQHF. DNA of the CDR3: TGTGCCAGCAGCCGATTGGACAGCTATCAGCCCCAGCATTTT. V gene TRBV9 combines with J gene TRBJ1-5; D is possibly TRBD1 (6 bases). The CDR3 runs 14 residues. Germline V lookup: CDR1 SGDLS, CDR2 YYNGEE. The V end was cut by 4 bases, the J end by 5 bases, with 13 bases between.

V usage is TRBV29-1 and J usage is TRBJ1-2; D gene unclear. This CDR3 is 15 amino acids long. Germline assignment: CDR1 SQVTM and CDR2 ANQGSEA. Trimming pared 7 bases from V and 0 bases from J, leaving 18 bases between. In nucleotides, the CDR3 is TGCAGCGCCGAGGAGGGTGGCAGTTCTAACTATGGCTACACCTTC. Its protein is CSAEEGGSSNYGYTF.

This clone was seen a single time. CDR3 residues: CASSQEKGQGAGELFF. CDR3 bases: TGCGCCAGCAGCCAAGAAAAGGGACAGGGAGCTGGGGAGCTGTTTTTT. This chain links TRBV4-1 with TRBJ2-2, with 9 bases identical to TRBD1. CDR3 length: 16 residues. The germline gives CDR1 MGHRA, CDR2 YSYEKL. J lost 8 bases, V lost 0 bases, and 7 bases had no gene match.

This clone was detected only a few times. The rearrangement joins TRBV5-1 to TRBJ1-4; 8 bases align to TRBD1. The germline CDR1 and CDR2 sequences are SGHRS and YFSETQ. Trimming took 1 base from V and 8 from J; bases not matched to a gene: 7. The CDR3 extends over 15 amino acids. The DNA for the CDR3 is TGCGCCAGCAGCTTGATGGGGACAGGTCGCGAAAAACTGTTTTTT. Translated: CASSLMGTGREKLFF.

The chain couples TRBV20-1 to TRBJ2-2, with 7 bases fitting TRBD1. J gave up 6 bases and V 3 bases, and 13 bases lay outside the gene matches. The germline V gene encodes CDR1 DFQATT and CDR2 SNEGSKA (reference sequence). The CDR3 contains 16 residues. The CDR3 is CSASRQGFLLSGELFF. CDR3 in DNA: TGCAGTGCTAGTCGACAGGGATTCTTGTTGTCCGGGGAGCTGTTTTTT.

This clone was counted between two and nine times. V gene TRBV3-1 (or the pseudogene TRBV3-2) combines with J gene TRBJ1-2; TRBD1 matches 8 bases. Trimming at V came to 2 bases and at J to 9 bases, leaving 8 bases not matched to a gene. Germline CDR1 reads LGHDT; CDR2 reads YNNKEL (reference sequence). The CDR3 loop spans 14 amino acids. The CDR3 here is CASSQPGQGASYTF. Written as DNA, the CDR3 is TGTGCCAGCAGCCAACCCGGACAGGGCGCGAGCTACACCTTC.

This chain uses TRBV6-5 with TRBJ1-2; weak D call: TRBD1 (6 bases). V was cut by 2 bases and J by 4 bases, with 14 bases left in between. The CDR3 runs 15 residues. Germline CDR1 MNHEY, CDR2 SVGAGI. The CDR3 nucleotides are TGTGCCAGCAGTTACATAAGGGGGTCGGGCTATGGCTACACCTTC. This translates into CASSYIRGSGYGYTF.

This sequence joins TRBV19 and TRBJ2-3, with 8 positions matching TRBD1. The germline V gene encodes CDR1 LNHDA and CDR2 SQIVND (reference sequence). The CDR3 contains 15 residues. V dropped 5 bases and J dropped 2; count of bases not matched to a gene: 6. The DNA for the CDR3 is TGTGCCAGTAGTTGGCGACAGGGGATCACAGATACGCAGTATTTT. Translating it yields CASSWRQGITDTQYF.

The V gene is TRBV6-5, the J gene TRBJ2-7, with 10 bases that match TRBD1. V trimming: 0 bases; J trimming: 5 bases; junction bases outside the gene matches: 7. Germline CDR1 MNHEY, CDR2 SVGAGI. The CDR3 extends over 16 amino acids. CDR3 sequence reads: CASSYSVGTGVHEQYF. Here the CDR3 DNA reads TGTGCCAGCAGTTACTCGGTGGGGACAGGGGTCCACGAGCAGTACTTC.

V is TRBV7-9 and J is TRBJ2-5; no clear D gene. The germline V gene encodes CDR1 SEHNR and CDR2 FQNEAQ (reference sequence). Trimming removed 5 bases at V and 1 base at J, with 20 bases between. The CDR3 covers 17 residues. The CDR3 DNA reads TGTGCCAGCAGCCCCCCCGTCCAGAGGTGGCGCCAAGAGACCCAGTACTTC. Amino acid sequence: CASSPPVQRWRQETQYF.

The rearrangement uses TRBV3-1 (or the pseudogene TRBV3-2) and TRBJ1-6; D not certain. V lost 2 bases to trimming and J lost 9 bases, with 17 bases between them. Germline-derived CDR1 and CDR2 are LGHDT and YNNKEL (reference sequence). The CDR3 covers 16 residues. CDR3 loop: CASSQRRSVSSSPLHF. CDR3 nucleotide sequence: TGTGCCAGCAGCCAACGGAGGAGTGTTTCGAGTTCACCCCTCCACTTT.

The rearrangement joins TRBV7-9 to TRBJ2-7, with TRBD1 matching over 7 bases. The CDR3 extends over 15 amino acids. CDR1 SEHNR and CDR2 FQNEAQ come from the germline V gene (reference sequence). The V segment lost 3 bases and the J segment 0 bases; nucleotides outside the gene matches: 5. The CDR3: CASSLTDRSSYEQYF. In DNA form, the CDR3 reads TGTGCCAGCAGCTTGACGGACAGGAGCTCCTACGAGCAGTACTTC.